This T cell receptor beta chain was recorded in a study of blood T cells in healthy people across ages. In its sample, this clonotype was seen a few times. The ends were cut back, 1 base at V and 3 bases at J, with 10 bases in the middle. This CDR3 is built from 15 residues. Germline values: CDR1 SGHTA, CDR2 FQGNSA. Next came a second PCR, run for 7 to 11 cycles, which used a sample-barcoded 5' primer along with a J-beta primer mix. TCRdb re-called the 5' RACE reads through MiXCR, storing one row per CDR3 protein. The sample records about 750,000 distinct CDR3 sequences, roughly 53% being singletons. This TCR was sampled from a man older than 75 in good health. This sequence joins TRBV7-2 and TRBJ1-5; TRBD1 might be the D (6 bases). Sequences were obtained from blood. CDR3 nucleotides: TGTGCCAGCAGCTTAGTTTGGGGGGCCAATCAGCCCCAGCATTTT. As protein: CASSLVWGANQPQHF.